The 22 T cell receptor beta chains presented below share a single source sample, sequenced in a study of CD8 T cells in Susac syndrome. RNA, at roughly 0.45 to 1 ug, was reverse transcribed with random hexamers. TCRdb called the immunoSEQ multiplex PCR reads again in MiXCR, with one record for every CDR3 protein. The sample lists about 210,000 distinct CDR3 sequences, 95% seen once, with 0.095% in the top ten. Source material: CD4+ T cells from PBMCs. The receptors come from a human donor with multiple sclerosis.

Written as DNA, the CDR3 is TGTGCCTGGGCGAGTAGCGGGAGTTCCGGGGCCAACGTCCTGACTTTC. It yields the protein CAWASSGSSGANVLTF. The chain carries TRBV30 and TRBJ2-6, with TRBD2 identical over 9 bases. V was pared by 5 bases and J by 4 bases, with 9 bases of the junction left unmatched. The CDR3 spans 16 residues. Germline assignment: CDR1 GTSNPN and CDR2 SVGIG (reference sequence).

J is TRBJ2-3 and V is TRBV3-1; 10 nucleotides align to TRBD2. Trimming at V came to 2 bases and at J to 1 base, leaving 6 bases not matched to a gene. The CDR3 extends over 17 amino acids. The germline gives CDR1 LGHDT, CDR2 YNNKEL (reference sequence). CDR3 amino acids: CASSQWASGSGTDTQYF. The CDR3 DNA reads TGTGCCAGCAGCCAATGGGCTAGCGGGAGTGGCACAGATACGCAGTATTTT.

This chain joins TRBV15 and TRBJ2-5, with D perhaps matching TRBD1 (6 bases). The germline CDR1 and CDR2 sequences are LNHNV and YYDKDF (reference sequence). The CDR3 has 15 residues. The germline V and J ends were trimmed by 3 bases and 3 bases, with 14 bases remaining between them. CDR3 DNA: TGTGCCACCAGCAGGGACGGACAGAAGGAAGAGACCCAGTACTTC. The encoded protein is CATSRDGQKEETQYF.

This chain connects TRBV27 to TRBJ2-7, with 9 bases lining up with TRBD1. V shed 6 bases, J shed 7 bases, and the junction held 10 bases outside the gene matches. The V gene's germline CDR1 is MNHEY and CDR2 SMNVEV (reference sequence). This CDR3 region has 14 residues. The DNA of the CDR3 is TGTGCCAGCAGACCGACAGGGGGTTTGCGTGAGCAGTACTTC. Encoded protein: CASRPTGGLREQYF.

The chain employs TRBV20-1 and TRBJ2-3; TRBD1 matches 10 bases. The germline V gene has CDR1 DFQATT and CDR2 SNEGSKA (reference sequence). Losses at the gene ends were 6 bases for V and 10 bases for J; bases not matched to a gene: 4. The CDR3 totals 11 residues. Written as DNA, the CDR3 is TGCAGTGCACCCGGACAGGGGGCGCAGTATTTT. Its protein is CSAPGQGAQYF.

The chain has TRBV30 and TRBJ2-7; 9 bases fit TRBD1. This CDR3 is 12 amino acids long. Per the germline V gene, CDR1 is GTSNPN and CDR2 is SVGIG (reference sequence). The V and J ends lost 5 bases and 5 bases, in that order; junction bases with no gene match: 4. The chain's CDR3 is CAWGTGRDEQYF. DNA for the CDR3: TGTGCCTGGGGGACAGGGAGAGACGAGCAGTACTTC.

The J gene is TRBJ2-7, the V gene TRBV14; D gene ambiguous. V was clipped by 1 base and J by 0 bases, with 7 bases between them. Germline V CDR1 and CDR2: SGHDN, FVKESK. The CDR3 length is 14 residues. The CDR3: CASSQARFSYEQYF. The CDR3 coding sequence is TGTGCCAGCAGCCAAGCGAGATTCTCCTACGAGCAGTACTTC.

The chain has TRBV7-2 and TRBJ2-1; D ambiguous. Trimming took 5 bases from V and 7 from J, leaving 9 bases between them. The CDR3 runs to 12 residues. Germline V CDR1 and CDR2: SGHTA, FQGNSA. The CDR3 loop reads CASSPYGNEQFF. The CDR3 DNA is TGTGCCAGCAGCCCCTATGGGAATGAGCAGTTCTTC.

This chain uses TRBV30 with TRBJ2-5; 7 nucleotides match TRBD1. The V gene's germline CDR1 is GTSNPN and CDR2 SVGIG (reference sequence). The CDR3 has 15 amino acids. V was clipped by 3 bases and J by 5 bases; unmatched bases: 12. In DNA form, the CDR3 reads TGTGCCTGGAGGAGACCCGACAGGGTTCTCGAGACCCAGTACTTC. Translating gives CAWRRPDRVLETQYF. The full variable domain, its missing parts supplied by reference TRBV30 and TRBJ2-5, is SQTIHQWPATLVQPVGSPLSLECTVEGTSNPNLYWYRQAAGRGLQLLFYSVGIGQISSEVPQNLSASRPQDRQFILSSKKLLLSDSGFYLCAWRRPDRVLETQYFGPGTRLLVL.

The genes are TRBV29-1 and TRBJ1-1; D is unclear. CDR1 and CDR2 from the germline V gene are SQVTM and ANQGSEA. Trimming removed 4 bases at V and 4 bases at J, with 13 bases between. The CDR3 contains 13 residues. CDR3 loop: CSVVGFSVTEAFF. CDR3 bases: TGCAGCGTTGTTGGGTTTTCGGTCACTGAAGCTTTCTTT.

This chain joins TRBV12-3 or TRBV12-4 and TRBJ2-2; 11 bases map to TRBD2. The CDR3 loop spans 17 amino acids. With 3 bases clipped from V and 6 bases from J, the junction kept 9 bases outside the gene matches. The CDR3, as DNA: TGTGCCAGCAGTTTCGCTAGCGGGAGGAGAGGGTCCGGGGAGCTGTTTTTT. Amino acid sequence: CASSFASGRRGSGELFF.

The gene calls are TRBV3-1 and TRBJ1-1; D is uncertain. CDR1 is LGHDT and CDR2 is YNNKEL in the germline V gene (reference sequence). V lost 0 bases, J lost 2 bases, and 7 bases lay in between. The CDR3 is 14 residues long. CDR3 protein: CASSQDGINTEAFF. In nucleotides, the CDR3 is TGTGCCAGCAGCCAAGATGGGATTAACACTGAAGCTTTCTTT.

The V call is TRBV7-2, the J call TRBJ2-5, with D perhaps given as TRBD1 or TRBD2 (5 bases each). The CDR3 length is 15 residues. Trimming cost V 0 bases and J 5 bases, with 13 bases left between them. The germline CDR1 and CDR2 sequences are SGHTA and FQGNSA. The CDR3 coding sequence is TGTGCCAGCAGCTTAGCCCCGGGGCTGGGGGAGACCCAGTACTTC. Protein sequence: CASSLAPGLGETQYF.

The chain uses TRBV6-2 or TRBV6-3 and TRBJ2-2; D not certain. V was trimmed by 6 bases and J by 5 bases, leaving 16 bases between them. The V gene's germline CDR1 is MNHEY and CDR2 SVGEGT. The CDR3 totals 15 residues. This chain's CDR3 is CASSPRLVATGELFF. The CDR3 DNA reads TGTGCCAGCAGCCCCCGTTTGGTAGCAACCGGGGAGCTGTTTTTT.

The rearrangement uses TRBV7-2 and TRBJ2-6; no clear D gene. This CDR3 spans 15 amino acids. Germline values: CDR1 SGHTA, CDR2 FQGNSA. V lost 5 bases, J lost 4 bases, and 12 bases lay in between. CDR3 amino acids: CASSLGLGGANVLTF. CDR3 bases: TGTGCCAGCAGCCTAGGCCTGGGGGGGGCCAACGTCCTGACTTTC.

The CDR3, as DNA: TGCAGTGCTCTTAGCGGGGGGGTCTCTTGGGAGCAGTTCTTC. Its translation: CSALSGGVSWEQFF. V usage is TRBV20-1 and J usage is TRBJ2-1, with 11 nucleotides matching TRBD2. CDR3 length: 14 amino acids. The germline CDR1 and CDR2 sequences are DFQATT and SNEGSKA (reference sequence). V shed 5 bases and J 10 bases; nucleotides not matched to a gene: 10.

The J gene is TRBJ2-7, the V gene TRBV7-2; 10 nucleotides line up with TRBD2. The length of the CDR3 is 15 residues. Germline lookup yields CDR1 SGHTA and CDR2 FQGNSA. J gave up 4 bases and V 5 bases, and 8 bases lay outside the gene matches. This CDR3 is CASSRTSGQIYEQYF. DNA of the CDR3: TGTGCCAGCAGCAGGACTAGCGGACAGATTTACGAGCAGTACTTC.

This sequence joins TRBV12-3 or TRBV12-4 and TRBJ1-3; D is uncertain. This CDR3 is built from 13 residues. V lost 7 bases and J lost 2, with 9 bases in between. The CDR3 here is CASNHGPGNTIYF. DNA of the CDR3: TGTGCCAGCAACCACGGACCTGGAAACACCATATATTTT.

The V call is TRBV28, the J call TRBJ2-4, with D tentatively TRBD1 (5 bases). V was pared by 5 bases and J by 5 bases, with 10 bases between. Germline V CDR1 and CDR2: MDHEN, SYDVKM. This CDR3 contains 13 residues. The chain's CDR3 is CASSPGYQNIQYF. The CDR3 coding sequence is TGTGCCAGCAGTCCAGGGTACCAAAACATTCAGTACTTC.

The genes are TRBV9 and TRBJ2-7; tentatively, D is TRBD1 or TRBD2 (6 bases each). V was pared by 7 bases and J by 3 bases, with 8 bases between. This CDR3 is built from 11 residues. Germline V lookup: CDR1 SGDLS, CDR2 YYNGEE. The chain's CDR3 is CASGGLYEQYF. The CDR3 DNA reads as TGTGCCAGCGGGGGGCTCTACGAGCAGTACTTC.

This chain uses TRBV29-1 with TRBJ2-1; 9 bases fit TRBD1. Germline CDR1 SQVTM, CDR2 ANQGSEA. The CDR3 totals 13 residues. V was clipped by 5 bases and J by 3 bases; unmatched bases: 2. The CDR3 loop is CSVPGQGYNEQFF. The CDR3 DNA reads TGCAGCGTTCCGGGACAGGGCTACAATGAGCAGTTCTTC.

This sequence joins TRBV4-1 and TRBJ2-2; D uncertain. V was shortened by 4 bases and J by 5 bases, with 20 bases between the two germline ends. The CDR3 consists of 17 residues. Germline loops: CDR1 MGHRA, CDR2 YSYEKL. The DNA for the CDR3 is TGCGCCAGCAGCCCAGGACGCCTCCCGTTGTTTACCGGGGAGCTGTTTTTT. Translation: CASSPGRLPLFTGELFF.